The 11 T cell receptor beta chains reported below all come from one sample, sequenced in a study of shared T cell receptors in the human thymus. TCRdb keeps only in-frame clones here, not all; method: immunoSEQ multiplex PCR. The table includes 630,000 or so clones, 87% detected once. The same data also went into a second study, on human thymus T cells.

Sequenced material: thymocytes. All receptors come from a boy under two years old with a congenital heart defect.

The chain combines TRBV5-1 with TRBJ2-3; TRBD2 matches at 8 bases. Germline V gene data show CDR1 as SGHRS and CDR2 as YFSETQ. The CDR3 runs to 15 residues. J lost 7 bases, V lost 5 bases, and 12 bases had no gene match. The CDR3 reads CASRLTGGIVHTQYF. For the CDR3, the DNA is TGCGCCAGCAGATTAACGGGGGGGATTGTACATACGCAGTATTTT.

The genes are TRBV14 and TRBJ1-1, with D unclear. Germline V CDR1 and CDR2: SGHDN, FVKESK. The CDR3 is 17 amino acids. Trimming stripped 2 bases from V and 7 bases from J, with 23 bases between. This CDR3 is CASSQSSTIISRSEAFF. CDR3 bases: TGTGCCAGCAGCCAATCCTCGACAATAATAAGTCGTAGTGAAGCTTTCTTT.

The CDR3 protein is CASSATSGGSADTQYF. The CDR3, as DNA: TGTGCCAGCAGTGCCACAAGCGGGGGGTCGGCAGATACGCAGTATTTT. The genes are TRBV6-1 and TRBJ2-3; 9 bases agree with TRBD2. From germline, CDR1 is MNHNS and CDR2 SASEGT. The CDR3 covers 16 residues. Germline trimming cut 4 bases from V and 4 bases from J; bases unmatched to any gene: 9.

This rearrangement joins TRBV5-6 to TRBJ1-5; 8 positions match TRBD1. This CDR3 contains 17 residues. Germline V gene sequence: CDR1 SGHDT, CDR2 YYEEEE. J lost 1 base, V lost 4 bases, and 10 bases had no gene match. CDR3 loop: CASSVHLRDRSNQPQHF. CDR3 coding DNA: TGTGCCAGCAGCGTCCACCTCCGGGACAGGAGCAATCAGCCCCAGCATTTT.

This clone was picked up a small number of times. The chain has TRBV28 and TRBJ1-5, with TRBD1 as a possible D gene (6 bases). Trimming took off 8 bases at V and 7 bases at J, with 15 bases between the two ends. This CDR3 has 13 amino acids. Germline V lookup: CDR1 MDHEN, CDR2 SYDVKM. The CDR3 DNA sequence: TGTGCCAGCCTGAGGGGGATAGGGCAGCCCCAGCATTTT. As protein: CASLRGIGQPQHF.

V gene TRBV7-2 combines with J gene TRBJ1-2; tentatively, D is TRBD1 (5 bases). Germline values: CDR1 SGHTA, CDR2 FQGNSA. CDR3 size: 16 residues. Trimming removed 4 bases at V and 4 bases at J, with 19 bases between. CDR3 amino acids: CASSSLEVRVSYGYTF. The DNA for the CDR3 is TGTGCCAGCAGCTCTTTAGAGGTCAGGGTCTCCTATGGCTACACCTTC.

The table lists this clone with a few counts. The chain links TRBV7-3 to TRBJ2-1, with D perhaps TRBD2 (6 bases). This CDR3 contains 15 residues. V was pared by 5 bases and J by 7 bases, with 18 bases between. Germline lookup yields CDR1 SGHTA and CDR2 FQGTGA. The CDR3 reads CASSKTPGTRNEQFF. CDR3 in DNA: TGTGCCAGCAGCAAGACCCCCGGGACTCGGAATGAGCAGTTCTTC. Looking up the rest from reference TRBV7-3 and TRBJ2-1 gives the full variable domain: GAGVSQTPSNKVTEKGKYVELRCDPISGHTALYWYRQSLGQGPEFLIYFQGTGAADDSGLPNDRFFAVRPEGSVSTLKIQRTERGDSAVYLCASSKTPGTRNEQFFGPGTRLTVL.

This rearrangement joins TRBV4-1 to TRBJ2-5; 8 bases line up with TRBD1. Germline assignment: CDR1 MGHRA and CDR2 YSYEKL. This CDR3 is built from 16 residues. The V gene end was trimmed by 0 bases and the J gene end by 1 base; junction bases not matched to a gene: 4. CDR3: CASSQEEGTGQETQYF. CDR3 sequence (DNA): TGCGCCAGCAGCCAAGAAGAGGGGACAGGCCAAGAGACCCAGTACTTC.

The chain couples TRBV12-5 to TRBJ1-5; D is unresolved. Germline CDR1 and CDR2: LGHNT and FRNRAP. The CDR3 extends over 12 amino acids. V lost 2 bases to trimming and J lost 6 bases, with 5 bases between them. The CDR3 sequence: CASGLTAQPQHF. CDR3 DNA sequence: TGTGCTAGTGGTTTGACAGCTCAGCCCCAGCATTTT.

The chain uses TRBV7-6 and TRBJ2-3; possibly TRBD2 for D (6 bases). The CDR3 loop spans 15 amino acids. CDR1 SGHVS and CDR2 FNYEAQ come from the germline V gene. Trimming removed 4 bases from V and 8 bases from J, with 19 bases in between. CDR3 in amino acids: CASSSGLNWGCTQYF. Written as DNA, the CDR3 is TGTGCCAGCAGCTCGGGACTCAACTGGGGGTGTACGCAGTATTTT. Supplemented by reference TRBV7-6 and TRBJ2-3, the full variable domain reads GAGVSQSPRYKVTKRGQDVALRCDPISGHVSLYWYRQALGQGPEFLTYFNYEAQQDKSGLPNDRFSAERPEGSISTLTIQRTEQRDSAMYRCASSSGLNWGCTQYFGPGTRLTVL.

The sample holds a few counts of this clone. The gene calls are TRBV7-2 and TRBJ2-7; 13 bases align to TRBD2. Germline assignment: CDR1 SGHTA and CDR2 FQGNSA. The CDR3 is 15 residues long. V lost 5 bases, J lost 10 bases, and 11 bases stayed unmatched. The CDR3 DNA sequence: TGTGCCAGCAGCCCAGGGACTAGCGGGATAGTTTTCCAGTACTTC. Protein product: CASSPGTSGIVFQYF.